The source of this T cell receptor beta chain is a study of spatial heterogeneity in lung cancer. Study in general: The donors, fewer than 90 patients with untreated early-stage non-small cell lung cancer, provided the samples. Any follow-up PBMC samples that were available went on to be sequenced, and the median time to follow-up was roughly two years after resection. Broader study findings: The study found ubiquitous expanded tumor TCRs in blood more at resection than follow-up.

Time point of the sample: blood at routine non-recurrence follow-up after resection. Whole RNA, which was extracted from tumor, nontumor lung tissue or frozen PBMC, was sequenced without any cell sorting. The CDR3 length is 12 residues. CDR1 and CDR2 (germline): GTSNPN, SVGIG (reference sequence). In the library, each TCR cDNA molecule bore its own unique molecular identifier. Via MiXCR, TCRdb re-called the 5' RACE reads, giving one row per CDR3 protein. The sample holds 45,000 to 65,000 distinct CDR3 sequences; roughly 7.4% are singletons and the top ten take around 36%. On this clonotype: Its target is unknown.

This TCR came from a female donor with early-stage non-small cell lung cancer. The J gene is TRBJ1-4, the V gene TRBV30; D unclear. The specimen comprised PBMCs, sampled at follow-up. CDR3 residues: CALGGPPEKLFF. DNA for the CDR3: TGTGCATTGGGAGGCCCACCTGAAAAACTGTTTTTT.